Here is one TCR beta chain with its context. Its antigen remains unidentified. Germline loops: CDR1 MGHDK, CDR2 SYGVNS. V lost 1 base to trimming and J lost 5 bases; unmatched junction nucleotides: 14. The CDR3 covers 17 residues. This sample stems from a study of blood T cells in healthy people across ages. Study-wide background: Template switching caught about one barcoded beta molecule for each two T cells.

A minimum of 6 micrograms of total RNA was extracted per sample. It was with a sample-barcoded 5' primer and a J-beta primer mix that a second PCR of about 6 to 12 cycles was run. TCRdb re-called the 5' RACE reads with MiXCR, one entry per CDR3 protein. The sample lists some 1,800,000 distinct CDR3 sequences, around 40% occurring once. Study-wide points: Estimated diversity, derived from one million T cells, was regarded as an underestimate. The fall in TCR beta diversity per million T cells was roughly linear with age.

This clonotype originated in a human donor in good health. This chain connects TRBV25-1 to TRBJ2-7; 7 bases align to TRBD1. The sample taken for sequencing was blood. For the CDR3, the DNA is TGTGCCAGCAGTGAATCCTTCCTCCGACAGGGTAAGGACGAGCAGTACTTC. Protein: CASSESFLRQGKDEQYF.